This TCR beta chain was sequenced for a study of post-analysis software for immune sequencing data. Overall study: The disease courses covered relapsing-remitting, secondary progressive and progressive-relapsing multiple sclerosis.

A word on this clonotype: Its cognate antigen is unknown.

Overall study results and limits: Strong co-clustering by F measure was evident for samples that had been prepared in the same batch. Comparison of patients with controls showed 4 to 6 TRBV segments more frequent in patients, TRBV5-6, TRBV5-1 and TRBV20-1 among them. Controls had significantly higher normalized Chao1 diversity than multiple sclerosis patients.

Each TCR beta cDNA library carried unique molecular identifiers. Starting from about 0.98 to 11 million T cells, the study yielded 460,000 or so cDNA molecules. TCRdb passed the PCR reads through MiXCR, listing each CDR3 protein once. The table includes 600,000 to 700,000 distinct CDR3 sequences, approximately 60% detected once. Germline V gives CDR1 MNHNY, CDR2 SVGAGI (reference sequence). V was shortened by 4 bases and J by 2 bases, with 12 bases between the two germline ends. The CDR3 runs to 15 residues. The TCR originated in a girl under 10 years old with multiple sclerosis. The chain is built from TRBV6-6 and TRBJ2-1; D unclear. The source material was blood. The CDR3 sequence: CASSLSLPPYNEQFF. CDR3 nucleotides: TGTGCCAGCAGTTTGTCACTCCCCCCCTACAATGAGCAGTTCTTC.